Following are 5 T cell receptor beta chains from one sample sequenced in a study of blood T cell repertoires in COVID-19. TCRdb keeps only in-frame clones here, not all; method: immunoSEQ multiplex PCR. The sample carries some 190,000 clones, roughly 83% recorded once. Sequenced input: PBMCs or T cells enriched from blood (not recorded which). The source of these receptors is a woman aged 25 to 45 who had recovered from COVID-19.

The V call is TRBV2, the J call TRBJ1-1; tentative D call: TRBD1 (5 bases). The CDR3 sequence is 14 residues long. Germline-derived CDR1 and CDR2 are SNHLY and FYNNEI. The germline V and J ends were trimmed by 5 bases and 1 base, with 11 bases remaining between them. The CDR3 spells CASSRRGPNTEAFF. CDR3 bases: TGTGCCAGCAGTAGGAGGGGCCCGAACACTGAAGCTTTCTTT.

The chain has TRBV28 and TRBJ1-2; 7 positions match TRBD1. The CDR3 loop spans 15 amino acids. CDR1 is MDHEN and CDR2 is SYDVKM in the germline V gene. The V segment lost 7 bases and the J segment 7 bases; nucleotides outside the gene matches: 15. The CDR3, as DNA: TGTGCCAGCAATCTAGGGCTACAGGGGTCAATTGGCTACACCTTC. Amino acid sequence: CASNLGLQGSIGYTF.

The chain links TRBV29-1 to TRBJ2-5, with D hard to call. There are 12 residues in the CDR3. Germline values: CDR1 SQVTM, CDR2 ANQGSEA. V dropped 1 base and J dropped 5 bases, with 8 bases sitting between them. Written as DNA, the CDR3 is TGCAGCGTTGAAGTGCAGAGGGAGACCCAGTACTTC. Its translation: CSVEVQRETQYF.

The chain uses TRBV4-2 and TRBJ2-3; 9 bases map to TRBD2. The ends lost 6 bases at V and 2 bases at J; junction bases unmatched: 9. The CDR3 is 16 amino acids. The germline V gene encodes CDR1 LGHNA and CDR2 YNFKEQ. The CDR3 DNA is TGTGCCAGCAGTCTTCTAGCGGGGAGAGACACAGATACGCAGTATTTT. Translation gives CASSLLAGRDTDTQYF.

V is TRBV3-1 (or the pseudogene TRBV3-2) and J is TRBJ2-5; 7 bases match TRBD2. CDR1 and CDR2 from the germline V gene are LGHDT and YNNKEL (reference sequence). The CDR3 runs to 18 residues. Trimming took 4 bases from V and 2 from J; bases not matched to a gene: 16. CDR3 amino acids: CASSPLLFRLAEQETQYF. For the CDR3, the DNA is TGTGCCAGCAGCCCCCTCTTATTCCGGCTAGCGGAGCAAGAGACCCAGTACTTC.